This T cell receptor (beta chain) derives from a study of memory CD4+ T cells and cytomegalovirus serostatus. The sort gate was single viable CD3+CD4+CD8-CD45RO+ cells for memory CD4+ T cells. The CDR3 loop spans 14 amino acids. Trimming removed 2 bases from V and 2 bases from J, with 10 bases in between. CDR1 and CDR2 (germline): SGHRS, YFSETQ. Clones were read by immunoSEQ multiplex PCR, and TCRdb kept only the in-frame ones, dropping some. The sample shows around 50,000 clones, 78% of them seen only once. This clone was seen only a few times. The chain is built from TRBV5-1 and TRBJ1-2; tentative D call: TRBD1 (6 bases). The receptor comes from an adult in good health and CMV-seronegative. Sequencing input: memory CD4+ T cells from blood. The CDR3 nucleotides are TGCGCCAGCAGCTTTCCGGGACAAAACTATGGCTACACCTTC. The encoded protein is CASSFPGQNYGYTF.